These 26 T cell receptor beta chains originate from one sample sequenced in a study of T cell responses to AZD1222 COVID-19 vaccine. Data came from immunoSEQ multiplex PCR; TCRdb stores just in-frame clones and leaves some out. The data hold 85,000 to 100,000 clones, with approximately 91% observed a single time. The sample in question was peripheral blood, obtained on day 0 of AZD1222 vaccination. The receptors shown here come from an adult in good health.

This chain connects TRBV19 to TRBJ2-3; 8 bases line up with TRBD2. V shed 4 bases, J shed 6 bases, and the junction held 6 bases outside the gene matches. The CDR3 is made up of 14 amino acids. Germline V gives CDR1 LNHDA, CDR2 SQIVND (reference sequence). Here the CDR3 DNA reads TGTGCCAGTAGTAGAGGGACTAGTTCTGATACGCAGTATTTT. Its translation is CASSRGTSSDTQYF. The complete variable domain, with remaining parts taken from reference TRBV19 and TRBJ2-3, reads DGGITQSPKYLFRKEGQNVTLSCEQNLNHDAMYWYRQDPGQGLRLIYYSQIVNDFQKGDIAEGYSVSREKKESFPLTVTSAQKNPTAFYLCASSRGTSSDTQYFGPGTRLTVL.

This chain joins TRBV18 and TRBJ1-4; the D gene is possibly TRBD1 (5 bases). The CDR3 runs 15 residues. Deletions cut 6 bases from V and 4 bases from J, with 15 bases between. CDR1 is KGHSH, CDR2 LQKENI, per germline. The CDR3 sequence is CASSSTDTYNEKLFF. DNA of the CDR3: TGTGCCAGCTCGTCAACGGACACGTATAATGAAAAACTGTTTTTT.

This clone has just one count. The V and J genes are TRBV15 and TRBJ2-1, with D possibly being TRBD1 (7 bases). The CDR3 is 14 residues long. V was pared by 4 bases and J by 5 bases, with 12 bases between. CDR1 and CDR2 (germline): LNHNV, YYDKDF (reference sequence). For the CDR3, the DNA is TGTGCCACCAGCATCCAGGGGGGAAACAATGAGCAGTTCTTC. Its translation: CATSIQGGNNEQFF.

V usage is TRBV6-5 and J usage is TRBJ2-1; no firm D call. Trimming removed 0 bases from V and 8 bases from J, with 8 bases in between. The CDR3 has 13 amino acids. Per the germline V gene, CDR1 is MNHEY and CDR2 is SVGAGI. The CDR3 loop reads CASSYSGNDEQFF. The CDR3 DNA reads TGTGCCAGCAGTTACTCGGGGAACGATGAGCAGTTCTTC.

The rearrangement uses TRBV4-1 and TRBJ2-7; no reliable D call. The CDR3 is 15 residues long. Deletions cut 1 base from V and 2 bases from J, with 12 bases between. Germline CDR1 and CDR2: MGHRA and YSYEKL. CDR3 sequence (DNA): TGCGCCAGCAGCCAAGGTTCACAGATCGCCTACGAGCAGTACTTC. This encodes CASSQGSQIAYEQYF.

The V gene is TRBV10-2, the J gene TRBJ1-2; weak D call: TRBD1 (5 bases). The V gene's germline CDR1 is WSHSY and CDR2 SAAADI. The CDR3 is 13 residues long. V was pared by 10 bases and J by 3 bases, with 15 bases between. CDR3: CATSRGKDYGYTF. CDR3 DNA sequence: TGCGCCACGTCAAGGGGAAAGGACTATGGCTACACCTTC.

This chain joins TRBV2 and TRBJ2-7; 10 bases map to TRBD1. With 6 bases clipped from V and 5 bases from J, the junction kept 10 bases outside the gene matches. This CDR3 has 15 amino acids. Per the germline V gene, CDR1 is SNHLY and CDR2 is FYNNEI. CDR3 sequence: CASSPGGTGVHEQYF. DNA for the CDR3: TGTGCCAGCAGCCCCGGGGGGACAGGGGTACACGAGCAGTACTTC.

V gene TRBV9 combines with J gene TRBJ2-2; tentative D call: TRBD1 (6 bases). CDR3 length: 15 residues. Germline lookup yields CDR1 SGDLS and CDR2 YYNGEE. Trimming removed 3 bases from V and 6 bases from J, with 15 bases in between. The CDR3 protein is CASSERGGSPGELFF. In nucleotides, the CDR3 is TGTGCCAGCAGCGAGAGAGGGGGATCTCCCGGGGAGCTGTTTTTT. Supplemented by reference TRBV9 and TRBJ2-2, the full variable domain reads DSGVTQTPKHLITATGQRVTLRCSPRSGDLSVYWYQQSLDQGLQFLIQYYNGEERAKGNILERFSAQQFPDLHSELNLSSLELGDSALYFCASSERGGSPGELFFGEGSRLTVL.

The chain has TRBV6-5 and TRBJ1-2, with 7 nucleotides matching TRBD1. The CDR3 has 14 residues. Germline-derived CDR1 and CDR2 are MNHEY and SVGAGI. The ends lost 2 bases at V and 2 bases at J; junction bases unmatched: 2. The CDR3 protein is CASSYGTVNYGYTF. The CDR3 DNA reads TGTGCCAGCAGTTACGGGACAGTCAACTATGGCTACACCTTC.

By frequency in the sample, this clone is medium-sized. The chain couples TRBV25-1 to TRBJ2-3; 7 nucleotides match TRBD2. CDR3 length: 15 amino acids. Germline V gives CDR1 MGHDK, CDR2 SYGVNS. Trimming removed 8 bases from V and 3 bases from J; junction bases left unmatched: 11. CDR3 sequence (DNA): TGTGCCAGCGGGCTTGGGGCGGGGGAAACAGATACGCAGTATTTT. Its translation is CASGLGAGETDTQYF. Variable domain in full (rest from reference TRBV25-1 and TRBJ2-3): EADIYQTPRYLVIGTGKKITLECSQTMGHDKMYWYQQDPGMELHLIHYSYGVNSTEKGDLSSESTVSRIRTEHFPLTLESARPSHTSQYLCASGLGAGETDTQYFGPGTRLTVL.

This clone was counted a single time. CDR3 sequence (DNA): TGTGCCAGCAGTTTAGGGGGCTATCCTTCCTACGAGCAGTACTTC. Its protein is CASSLGGYPSYEQYF. V and J are TRBV28 and TRBJ2-7; D is perhaps TRBD1 (6 bases). This CDR3 comprises 15 residues. V was shortened by 2 bases and J by 1 base, with 12 bases between the two germline ends. Looked up from germline, CDR1 is MDHEN and CDR2 is SYDVKM.

In nucleotides, the CDR3 is TGTGCCAGCAGCGCGGGCTCCCGAGGGAGCGCTGAAGCTTTCTTT. It codes for CASSAGSRGSAEAFF. The chain carries TRBV7-9 and TRBJ1-1, with no clear D. CDR3 length: 15 residues. Per germline, CDR1 SEHNR and CDR2 FQNEAQ (reference sequence). The V gene lost 5 bases and the J gene lost 6 bases, with 19 bases spanning the gap. The full variable domain, in which reference TRBV7-9 and TRBJ1-1 provide the parts outside the CDR3, is DTGVSQNPRHKITKRGQNVTFRCDPISEHNRLYWYRQTLGQGPEFLTYFQNEAQLEKSRLLSDRFSAERPKGSFSTLEIQRTEQGDSAMYLCASSAGSRGSAEAFFGQGTRLTVV.

This sequence joins TRBV4-3 and TRBJ1-2; the match to TRBD1 covers 9 bases. The V gene's germline CDR1 is LGHNA and CDR2 YSLEER. J gave up 6 bases and V 1 base, and 3 bases lay outside the gene matches. The CDR3 covers 14 residues. CDR3 protein: CASSQGDRENGYTF. The CDR3 DNA reads as TGCGCCAGCAGCCAAGGGGACAGGGAGAATGGCTACACCTTC.

This sequence joins TRBV5-6 and TRBJ2-5, with D tentatively TRBD2 (6 bases). V was shortened by 6 bases and J by 5 bases, with 11 bases between the two germline ends. The CDR3 is made up of 12 amino acids. The germline CDR1 and CDR2 sequences are SGHDT and YYEEEE. The CDR3 reads CASIRRGETQYF. Here the CDR3 DNA reads TGTGCCAGCATCAGGAGGGGCGAGACCCAGTACTTC.

The chain employs TRBV6-5 and TRBJ1-5; the D gene is possibly TRBD1 (5 bases). The V and J ends lost 6 bases and 0 bases respectively, with 12 bases between them. CDR3 size: 15 residues. CDR1 and CDR2 (germline): MNHEY, SVGAGI. CDR3 sequence: CASSRGVNSNQPQHF. CDR3 in DNA: TGTGCCAGCAGCCGAGGGGTAAATAGCAATCAGCCCCAGCATTTT.

The chain has TRBV7-9 and TRBJ2-7; 8 nucleotides line up with TRBD1. CDR1 is SEHNR and CDR2 is FQNEAQ in the germline V gene (reference sequence). After removal of 5 bases from V and 4 bases from J, the junction contained 4 bases not matched to a gene. The CDR3 is made up of 13 amino acids. CDR3: CASSLRQGYEQYF. CDR3 DNA: TGTGCCAGCAGCCTACGACAGGGGTACGAGCAGTACTTC. Using reference TRBV7-9 and TRBJ2-7 for the parts outside the CDR3, the full variable domain is DTGVSQNPRHKITKRGQNVTFRCDPISEHNRLYWYRQTLGQGPEFLTYFQNEAQLEKSRLLSDRFSAERPKGSFSTLEIQRTEQGDSAMYLCASSLRQGYEQYFGPGTRLTVT.

The rearrangement joins TRBV2 to TRBJ1-3; TRBD1 matches at 7 bases. The CDR3 runs 13 residues. J lost 2 bases, V lost 7 bases, and 2 bases had no gene match. CDR1 and CDR2 from the germline V gene are SNHLY and FYNNEI. CDR3 bases: TGTGCCAGCATGACAGGGCCTGGAAACACCATATATTTT. It codes for CASMTGPGNTIYF.

The chain joins TRBV20-1 to TRBJ1-2, with unresolved D. V was trimmed by 3 bases and J by 8 bases, leaving 10 bases between them. Germline V gives CDR1 DFQATT, CDR2 SNEGSKA (reference sequence). The CDR3 is 11 amino acids. CDR3 nucleotide sequence: TGCAGTGCTAGGGCGGTAGGGGGCTACACCTTC. This translates into CSARAVGGYTF.

The rearrangement joins TRBV4-1 to TRBJ1-4; D gene unclear. This CDR3 comprises 15 residues. Germline V lookup: CDR1 MGHRA, CDR2 YSYEKL. Trimming removed 4 bases at V and 9 bases at J, with 18 bases between. The CDR3: CASSLEEVGSQKLFF. The CDR3 coding sequence is TGCGCCAGCAGCCTAGAAGAGGTTGGATCTCAAAAACTGTTTTTT.

The chain employs TRBV5-1 and TRBJ1-2, with D perhaps matching TRBD1 (5 bases). Germline V gene lookup returns CDR1 SGHRS and CDR2 YFSETQ. The CDR3 loop spans 16 amino acids. V lost 1 base and J lost 2, with 15 bases in between. The CDR3 DNA reads as TGCGCCAGCAGCTTGTACGCAGCAGGGCGAAACTATGGCTACACCTTC. It is translated as CASSLYAAGRNYGYTF.

The J gene is TRBJ1-2, the V gene TRBV6-4; D is unresolved. The CDR3 has 15 amino acids. V lost 3 bases, J lost 2 bases, and 13 bases lay in between. CDR1 is MRHNA and CDR2 is SNTAGT in the germline V gene. The CDR3 nucleotides read TGTGCCAGCAGTGAAATTGGAGGAAACAACTATGGCTACACCTTC. Amino acids: CASSEIGGNNYGYTF.

This chain uses TRBV12-3 or TRBV12-4 with TRBJ1-3; D uncertain. Trimming removed 3 bases from V and 4 bases from J, with 7 bases in between. The length of the CDR3 is 13 residues. The CDR3 spells CASSFKGGNTIYF. DNA of the CDR3: TGTGCCAGCAGTTTTAAGGGAGGAAACACCATATATTTT.

Remarks on this clone: Other DNA sequences from this sample encode an identical CDR3 as well. The chain employs TRBV5-1 and TRBJ2-1, with D tentatively TRBD1 (6 bases). The V end was cut by 1 base, the J end by 5 bases, with 13 bases between. Germline assignment: CDR1 SGHRS and CDR2 YFSETQ. This CDR3 is built from 15 residues. The CDR3 DNA follows: TGCGCCAGCAGCTTGATAGGTCAGGGGAACAATGAGCAGTTCTTC. Amino acids: CASSLIGQGNNEQFF. The full variable domain, in which reference TRBV5-1 and TRBJ2-1 provide the parts outside the CDR3, is KAGVTQTPRYLIKTRGQQVTLSCSPISGHRSVSWYQQTPGQGLQFLFEYFSETQRNKGNFPGRFSGRQFSNSRSEMNVSTLELGDSALYLCASSLIGQGNNEQFFGPGTRLTVL.

This clone has more than one count but fewer than ten. The rearrangement uses TRBV18 and TRBJ2-4, with D possibly being TRBD2 (6 bases). CDR3 size: 13 residues. Trimming stripped 1 base from V and 8 bases from J, with 9 bases between. CDR1 is KGHSH and CDR2 is LQKENI in the germline V gene. The CDR3 DNA sequence: TGTGCCAGCTCACCACAACCGGGAGACATTCAGTACTTC. It codes for CASSPQPGDIQYF.

In nucleotides, the CDR3 is TGTGCCAGCAGTAATCGGGTTCTCTACGAGCAGTACTTC. Translated, it gives CASSNRVLYEQYF. This chain links TRBV6-5 with TRBJ2-7; D uncertain. CDR3 length: 13 amino acids. Germline V gene sequence: CDR1 MNHEY, CDR2 SVGAGI. Trimming removed 5 bases from V and 3 bases from J, with 11 bases in between.

CDR3 DNA: TGTGCCAGTAGTCAACAGGGGTCGCAGCCCCAGCATTTT. Translated: CASSQQGSQPQHF. The rearrangement links TRBV19 to TRBJ1-5, with 7 bases that match TRBD1. With V trimmed by 5 bases and J by 7 bases, 5 bases remained unmatched. The CDR3 runs 13 residues. Germline lookup yields CDR1 LNHDA and CDR2 SQIVND (reference sequence).